Each of the 24 T cell receptor beta chains below was sequenced from the same sample in a study of blood T cells in healthy people across ages. The authors ran a second PCR of 7 to 11 cycles using a sample-barcoded 5' primer and a J-beta primer mix. One entry per CDR3 protein results from TCRdb running MiXCR on the 5' RACE reads. The data show about 570,000 distinct CDR3 sequences, 25% to 30% seen once. The specimen sequenced was blood. These receptors were taken from a woman in her seventies in good health.

The J gene is TRBJ1-1, the V gene TRBV6-2 or TRBV6-3, with D hard to call. With 0 bases removed from V and 6 bases from J, the gap between germline ends came to 8 bases. Germline V gene data show CDR1 as MNHEY and CDR2 as SVGEGT. This CDR3 region has 13 residues. The chain's CDR3 is CASSYSSGSEAFF. The CDR3 bases are TGTGCCAGCAGTTACTCTTCAGGATCTGAAGCTTTCTTT.

This clonotype has a handful of counts. V usage is TRBV9 and J usage is TRBJ1-2; TRBD1 agrees at 8 bases. Losses at the gene ends were 0 bases for V and 6 bases for J; bases not matched to a gene: 7. Germline assignment: CDR1 SGDLS and CDR2 YYNGEE. CDR3 length equals 15 residues. The DNA of the CDR3 is TGTGCCAGCAGCGTAGATTGGACAGGGATTAATGGCTACACCTTC. It is translated as CASSVDWTGINGYTF. The whole variable domain, filled in from reference TRBV9 and TRBJ1-2, reads DSGVTQTPKHLITATGQRVTLRCSPRSGDLSVYWYQQSLDQGLQFLIQYYNGEERAKGNILERFSAQQFPDLHSELNLSSLELGDSALYFCASSVDWTGINGYTFGSGTRLTVV.

This chain connects TRBV29-1 to TRBJ2-1, with a tentative D call TRBD2 (5 bases). The CDR3 contains 17 residues. Trimming took off 0 bases at V and 4 bases at J, with 19 bases between the two ends. Germline V gives CDR1 SQVTM, CDR2 ANQGSEA. The CDR3 protein is CSVEDPYQRRGYNEQFF. CDR3 bases: TGCAGCGTTGAAGATCCTTACCAACGTCGGGGTTACAATGAGCAGTTCTTC.

The chain recombines TRBV4-3 with TRBJ2-7; 8 nucleotides align to TRBD1. Germline CDR1 LGHNA, CDR2 YSLEER. The trim removed 5 bases at V and 6 bases at J, leaving 3 bases unmatched. The CDR3 has 12 residues. The CDR3 loop reads CASSYDRGEQYF. DNA of the CDR3: TGCGCCAGCAGCTACGACAGGGGCGAGCAGTACTTC.

The chain combines TRBV5-1 with TRBJ1-4; D is unclear. This CDR3 has 14 amino acids. The germline V gene has CDR1 SGHRS and CDR2 YFSETQ. V was cut by 0 bases and J by 6 bases, with 9 bases left in between. For the CDR3, the DNA is TGCGCCAGCAGCTTGGCGTCTGGGTATGAAAAACTGTTTTTT. Its translation: CASSLASGYEKLFF.

The chain uses TRBV7-6 and TRBJ2-5, with 12 bases fitting TRBD2. V lost 5 bases and J lost 6; bases outside the gene matches: 4. CDR3 length equals 14 residues. Germline CDR1 and CDR2: SGHVS and FNYEAQ. In nucleotides, the CDR3 is TGTGCCAGCAGCCGACTAGCGGGGGTACAGACCCAGTACTTC. Its protein product is CASSRLAGVQTQYF.

In its sample, this clonotype was seen many times. V and J are TRBV29-1 and TRBJ2-7, with D possibly matching TRBD1 (6 bases). The CDR3 consists of 14 residues. Trimming shortened V by 7 bases and J by 4 bases, and 20 bases separated the two germline ends. CDR1 is SQVTM, CDR2 ANQGSEA, per germline. CDR3 in DNA: TGCAGCGCCAGAGGGACACATTCGAATTACGAGCAGTACTTC. It is translated as CSARGTHSNYEQYF.

Only a few counts were recorded for this clonotype. V and J are TRBV28 and TRBJ1-2; D is unclear. Germline lookup yields CDR1 MDHEN and CDR2 SYDVKM. The CDR3 sequence is 14 residues long. The ends were cut back, 2 bases at V and 8 bases at J, with 15 bases in the middle. The CDR3 nucleotides are TGTGCCAGCAGTTTAGCTGAACCCCCAAGGGGCTACACCTTC. This translates into CASSLAEPPRGYTF.

The count of this clonotype is one. The rearrangement uses TRBV12-3 or TRBV12-4 and TRBJ2-6; 8 nucleotides agree with TRBD1. The CDR3 length is 16 residues. Losses at the gene ends were 3 bases for V and 4 bases for J; bases not matched to a gene: 5. In DNA, the CDR3 is TGTGCCAGCAGTTTCAGGGGGCCGTCCGGGGCCAACGTCCTGACTTTC. Protein product: CASSFRGPSGANVLTF.

The gene calls are TRBV9 and TRBJ2-5; D not resolved. V dropped 0 bases and J dropped 2 bases, with 8 bases sitting between them. The CDR3 covers 14 residues. CDR1 and CDR2 (germline): SGDLS, YYNGEE. The CDR3 here is CASSVAATQETQYF. The CDR3 bases are TGTGCCAGCAGCGTAGCGGCAACTCAAGAGACCCAGTACTTC.

The chain is built from TRBV7-8 and TRBJ2-5; a possible D gene is TRBD1 (5 bases). Per the germline V gene, CDR1 is SGHVS and CDR2 is FQNEAQ. The V gene lost 5 bases and the J gene lost 4 bases, with 17 bases spanning the gap. CDR3 size: 15 residues. The CDR3 reads CASSQNWGTSETQYF. For the CDR3, the DNA is TGTGCCAGCAGCCAGAATTGGGGCACCTCAGAGACCCAGTACTTC.

In this sample, this clonotype turned up a few times. The genes are TRBV7-9 and TRBJ2-5; tentative D call: TRBD2 (5 bases). The length of the CDR3 is 15 residues. The V and J ends lost 2 bases and 2 bases respectively, with 12 bases between them. In germline, CDR1 is SEHNR, CDR2 FQNEAQ (reference sequence). In DNA, the CDR3 is TGTGCCAGCAGCTTAAAAGGCGGGCGGCAAGAGACCCAGTACTTC. Its translation: CASSLKGGRQETQYF.

This clonotype has more than one count but fewer than ten. The V and J genes are TRBV7-8 and TRBJ1-6; TRBD1 matches 8 bases. This CDR3 contains 16 residues. V shed 1 base, J shed 8 bases, and the junction held 7 bases outside the gene matches. Germline values: CDR1 SGHVS, CDR2 FQNEAQ. The CDR3 is CASSLEGAGGYSPLHF. DNA of the CDR3: TGTGCCAGCAGCTTAGAGGGCGCAGGGGGCTATTCACCCCTCCACTTT.

This clonotype has more than one count but fewer than ten. V and J are TRBV7-2 and TRBJ2-7; no clear D. The tail of the sequence fits TRBJ2-5 better, so the J call may be wrong. This CDR3 spans 13 amino acids. The germline V gene encodes CDR1 SGHTA and CDR2 FQGNSA. This CDR3 is CASSLAVVETQYF. CDR3 sequence (DNA): TGTGCCAGCAGCTTAGCGGTTGTAGAGACCCAGTACTTC.

In its sample, this clonotype was seen a few times. The gene calls are TRBV7-9 and TRBJ2-7; D possibly corresponds to TRBD2 (6 bases). V was shortened by 3 bases and J by 0 bases, with 12 bases between the two germline ends. This CDR3 is 15 amino acids long. Looked up from germline, CDR1 is SEHNR and CDR2 is FQNEAQ (reference sequence). The CDR3: CASSFMEGSSYEQYF. CDR3 DNA: TGTGCCAGCAGCTTTATGGAGGGGAGCTCCTACGAGCAGTACTTC.

This clonotype occurred many times. This chain connects TRBV29-1 to TRBJ2-5; D unclear. CDR3 size: 12 residues. Deletions cut 3 bases from V and 1 base from J, with 6 bases between. CDR1 and CDR2 (germline): SQVTM, ANQGSEA. In DNA form, the CDR3 reads TGCAGCGTTGATCGCATCCAAGAGACCCAGTACTTC. This encodes CSVDRIQETQYF.

J is TRBJ1-2 and V is TRBV3-1; D gene unclear. With 2 bases removed from V and 8 bases from J, the gap between germline ends came to 12 bases. The CDR3 consists of 13 residues. Per germline, CDR1 LGHDT and CDR2 YNNKEL (reference sequence). The CDR3 DNA reads TGTGCCAGCAGCCAACTCGACGGCGTCGGCTACACCTTC. It yields the protein CASSQLDGVGYTF.

In its sample, this clonotype was seen a few times. The rearrangement links TRBV27 to TRBJ1-6; D is undetermined. Germline CDR1 and CDR2: MNHEY and SMNVEV (reference sequence). The CDR3 loop spans 12 amino acids. The V end was cut by 3 bases, the J end by 7 bases, with 4 bases between. CDR3 DNA sequence: TGTGCCAGCAGTTTCGAGAATTCACCCCTCCACTTT. Its protein product is CASSFENSPLHF.

The table lists this clonotype with a few counts. This rearrangement joins TRBV3-1 to TRBJ1-6; D is unresolved. Trimming left V 1 base short and J 13 bases short, with 11 bases between. CDR1 is LGHDT and CDR2 is YNNKEL in the germline V gene (reference sequence). There are 13 residues in the CDR3. CDR3 sequence reads: CASSQGDRAPLHF. The CDR3 nucleotides read TGTGCCAGCAGCCAAGGCGATCGGGCGCCCCTCCACTTT.

As regards this clonotype: A junction end diverges from the germline sequence, so it may reflect a read error. V usage is TRBV12-3 or TRBV12-4 and J usage is TRBJ2-4; 12 bases agree with TRBD1. This CDR3 has 15 amino acids. The CDR3 coding sequence is TGTGCCAGCGGTTTGGGACAGGGGGCAATCAACATTCAGTACTTC. This gives the protein CASGLGQGAINIQYF.

This clonotype was seen a few times. An end of the junction differs from the germline gene, which may be a read error. The chain links TRBV5-1 to TRBJ1-1; D is unresolved. There are 17 residues in the CDR3. CDR1 is SGHRS, CDR2 YFSETQ, per germline. CDR3 bases: TGCGCCAGCAGCTTGGATTTCGGCCTCGTGATGAACACCGAAGCTTTCTTT. This encodes CASSLDFGLVMNTEAFF.

The chain is built from TRBV6-6 and TRBJ2-7; no definite D call. Germline V lookup: CDR1 MNHNY, CDR2 SVGAGI (reference sequence). This CDR3 comprises 12 residues. The germline V and J ends were trimmed by 6 bases and 4 bases, with 10 bases remaining between them. This CDR3 is CASRTTGYEQYF. The DNA of the CDR3 is TGTGCCAGCAGAACTACCGGGTACGAGCAGTACTTC.

This clonotype was seen once. A junction end diverges from the germline sequence, so it may reflect a read error. V gene TRBV7-2 combines with J gene TRBJ2-4; D is ambiguous. The CDR3 length is 16 residues. The germline V gene encodes CDR1 SGHTA and CDR2 FQGNSA. The DNA of the CDR3 is TGTGCCTGCAGCCAAGACCGGCGCCTGGCCAAAAACATTCAGTACTTC. It translates to CACSQDRRLAKNIQYF. Based on the CDR3 plus reference TRBV7-2 and TRBJ2-4, the full variable domain is GAGVSQSPSNKVTEKGKDVELRCDPISGHTALYWYRQSLGQGLEFLIYFQGNSAPDKSGLPSDRFSAERTGGSVSTLTIQRTQQEDSAVYLCACSQDRRLAKNIQYFGAGTRLSVL.

DNA of the CDR3: TGCGCCAGCAGCCCCGGCAGGGGCATAGATACGCAGTATTTT. Protein: CASSPGRGIDTQYF. The chain is built from TRBV5-1 and TRBJ2-3, with a weak D call TRBD1 (6 bases). This CDR3 has 14 residues. From germline, CDR1 is SGHRS and CDR2 YFSETQ. V shed 4 bases and J shed 5 bases, with 14 bases lying between them.